One sample yielded the 24 T cell receptor beta chains listed below, sequenced in a study of radiotherapy plus CTLA-4 blockade in lung cancer. Profiling relied on immunoSEQ multiplex PCR, and the TCRdb table lists in-frame clones only, not all of them. The repertoire holds about 120,000 clones, with about 77% as singletons. The sequencing here drew on peripheral blood, taken from a patient treated with radiotherapy plus ipilimumab. Receptors originate from a human donor with non-small cell lung cancer who had a partial response to radiotherapy plus ipilimumab.

The chain employs TRBV6-5 and TRBJ1-2; 8 bases are shared with TRBD1. The CDR3 sequence is 15 residues long. CDR1 and CDR2 (germline): MNHEY, SVGAGI. Unmatched junction bases numbered 11, after V lost 5 bases and J lost 6 bases. The CDR3 sequence is CASSNPGQGVDGYTF. As DNA, the CDR3 is TGTGCCAGCAGTAACCCCGGACAGGGCGTAGATGGCTACACCTTC.

V usage is TRBV9 and J usage is TRBJ2-5; 7 nucleotides align to TRBD2. Looked up from germline, CDR1 is SGDLS and CDR2 is YYNGEE. This CDR3 is 15 amino acids long. Trimming at V came to 0 bases and at J to 4 bases, leaving 6 bases not matched to a gene. The CDR3: CASSVGGGPGETQYF. The DNA of the CDR3 is TGTGCCAGCAGCGTAGGGGGGGGTCCCGGAGAGACCCAGTACTTC. The complete variable domain, with remaining parts taken from reference TRBV9 and TRBJ2-5, reads DSGVTQTPKHLITATGQRVTLRCSPRSGDLSVYWYQQSLDQGLQFLIQYYNGEERAKGNILERFSAQQFPDLHSELNLSSLELGDSALYFCASSVGGGPGETQYFGPGTRLLVL.

CDR3 amino acids: CASSALAGVETQYF. DNA of the CDR3: TGTGCCAGCAGTGCACTAGCGGGAGTAGAGACCCAGTACTTC. The V and J genes are TRBV2 and TRBJ2-5; TRBD2 matches 11 bases. V lost 4 bases to trimming and J lost 4 bases; unmatched junction nucleotides: 2. This CDR3 has 14 residues. Per the germline V gene, CDR1 is SNHLY and CDR2 is FYNNEI.

This clone was counted a few times. The gene calls are TRBV28 and TRBJ2-7, with 7 nucleotides matching TRBD2. The CDR3 has 14 amino acids. V lost 3 bases to trimming and J lost 2 bases; unmatched junction nucleotides: 4. Germline loops: CDR1 MDHEN, CDR2 SYDVKM. The CDR3: CASSLGGSAYEQYV. In DNA, the CDR3 is TGTGCCAGCAGTTTGGGAGGGAGCGCCTACGAGCAGTACGTC.

The chain combines TRBV15 with TRBJ2-2; D ambiguous. V was clipped by 5 bases and J by 2 bases, with 6 bases between them. The CDR3 spans 13 residues. CDR1 and CDR2 from the germline V gene are LNHNV and YYDKDF (reference sequence). The DNA of the CDR3 is TGTGCCACCAGCCCCTTAAACACCGGGGAGCTGTTTTTT. Protein product: CATSPLNTGELFF.

This rearrangement joins TRBV6-1 to TRBJ2-2; the match to TRBD1 covers 9 bases. CDR1 is MNHNS and CDR2 is SASEGT in the germline V gene. CDR3 size: 18 residues. J gave up 5 bases and V 4 bases, and 14 bases lay outside the gene matches. CDR3 nucleotide sequence: TGTGCCAGCAGTGGGGGGACAGGGTTGGTTAAATGGACCGGGGAGCTGTTTTTT. As protein: CASSGGTGLVKWTGELFF.

As for this clone: At one boundary the junction diverges from the germline segment, which might be a read error. This chain links TRBV7-7 with TRBJ2-2; 10 nucleotides agree with TRBD1. The CDR3 has 15 residues. Germline V gene data show CDR1 as SSHAT and CDR2 as FNYEAQ (reference sequence). CDR3 region: CASSSGTGVAGELFF. In nucleotides, the CDR3 is TGTGCTAGCAGCTCCGGGACAGGGGTTGCCGGGGAGCTGTTTTTT.

The V gene is TRBV11-2, the J gene TRBJ2-4; TRBD1 might be the D (6 bases). CDR3 length equals 14 residues. Trimming left V 8 bases short and J 9 bases short, with 20 bases between. Germline V gene lookup returns CDR1 SGHAT and CDR2 FQNNGV. The CDR3 is CASGKTGQGTIQYF. The CDR3 nucleotides read TGTGCCAGCGGAAAAACAGGGCAAGGTACCATTCAGTACTTC.

The genes are TRBV5-6 and TRBJ2-3, with unresolved D. The CDR3 has 17 amino acids. CDR1 and CDR2 (germline): SGHDT, YYEEEE. Between the trimmed V and J ends, which lost 1 base and 1 base, there was a span of 16 bases. In DNA form, the CDR3 reads TGTGCCAGCAGCTTGTGGTCTACCACCAAGCGCACAGATACGCAGTATTTT. As protein: CASSLWSTTKRTDTQYF.

The rearrangement joins TRBV7-8 to TRBJ2-5, with D possibly matching TRBD1 (6 bases). Trimming left V 0 bases short and J 3 bases short, with 11 bases between. CDR3 length equals 15 residues. Germline V gene sequence: CDR1 SGHVS, CDR2 FQNEAQ. CDR3 residues: CASSLASGGKETQYF. The CDR3, as DNA: TGTGCCAGCAGCTTAGCGAGTGGGGGCAAAGAGACCCAGTACTTC.

V usage is TRBV9 and J usage is TRBJ1-1; possible D gene TRBD1, 6 bases. The CDR3 extends over 19 amino acids. Germline V lookup: CDR1 SGDLS, CDR2 YYNGEE. V was clipped by 0 bases and J by 5 bases, with 26 bases between them. The CDR3 coding sequence is TGTGCCAGCAGCGTAGCTAGGCCAGGGGCCGACACGCCGGGGACTGAAGCTTTCTTT. Residues: CASSVARPGADTPGTEAFF. The variable domain in full, completed from reference TRBV9 and TRBJ1-1, reads DSGVTQTPKHLITATGQRVTLRCSPRSGDLSVYWYQQSLDQGLQFLIQYYNGEERAKGNILERFSAQQFPDLHSELNLSSLELGDSALYFCASSVARPGADTPGTEAFFGQGTRLTVV.

The rearrangement uses TRBV5-4 and TRBJ2-7; weak D call: TRBD1 (6 bases). This CDR3 is built from 13 residues. The germline gives CDR1 SGHNT, CDR2 YYREEE (reference sequence). The germline V and J ends were trimmed by 5 bases and 1 base, with 10 bases remaining between them. The CDR3 DNA sequence: TGTGCCAGCAGTAGGGGGAGTTCCTACGAGCAGTACGTC. This encodes CASSRGSSYEQYV.

V gene TRBV4-2 combines with J gene TRBJ2-1; 12 nucleotides agree with TRBD2. The germline CDR1 and CDR2 sequences are LGHNA and YNFKEQ. With V trimmed by 1 base and J by 7 bases, 8 bases remained unmatched. The CDR3 length is 17 residues. The CDR3 nucleotides are TGTGCCAGCAGCCAAGGAGTGACTAGCGGGAGTATGAATGAGCAGTTCTTC. As protein: CASSQGVTSGSMNEQFF.

The rearrangement joins TRBV6-1 to TRBJ1-3; D remains ambiguous. V lost 3 bases to trimming and J lost 4 bases, with 7 bases between them. There are 13 residues in the CDR3. CDR1 and CDR2 from the germline V gene are MNHNS and SASEGT. CDR3 nucleotide sequence: TGTGCCAGCAGTGATATGCGAGGAAACACCATATATTTT. This codes for CASSDMRGNTIYF.

This clone occurred many times. The chain joins TRBV7-2 to TRBJ1-3; D is uncertain. V was shortened by 4 bases and J by 0 bases, with 10 bases between the two germline ends. From germline, CDR1 is SGHTA and CDR2 FQGNSA. The CDR3 contains 15 residues. The CDR3 nucleotides read TGTGCCAGCAGCTCTACTGCTGACTCTGGAAACACCATATATTTT. This codes for CASSSTADSGNTIYF.

The V gene is TRBV5-1, the J gene TRBJ1-1; D not certain. The CDR3 spans 12 residues. Deletions cut 4 bases from V and 8 bases from J, with 12 bases between. Germline assignment: CDR1 SGHRS and CDR2 YFSETQ. This CDR3 is CASSGLETEAFF. The CDR3 DNA reads TGCGCCAGCAGCGGTTTAGAGACAGAAGCTTTCTTT.

V usage is TRBV6-8 and J usage is TRBJ2-7; D perhaps matches TRBD1 (6 bases). V was pared by 2 bases and J by 0 bases, with 8 bases between. Germline V CDR1 and CDR2: MNHGY, SAAAGT. This CDR3 is built from 14 residues. The CDR3 sequence: CASSYRDNSYEQYV. CDR3 bases: TGTGCCAGCAGTTACCGGGACAACTCCTACGAGCAGTACGTC.

The chain is built from TRBV18 and TRBJ2-7; D might be TRBD2 (6 bases). Trimming pared 6 bases from V and 2 bases from J, leaving 23 bases between. There are 17 residues in the CDR3. Per germline, CDR1 KGHSH and CDR2 LQKENI. The CDR3 loop reads CASSPTRGFRLTYEQYV. The CDR3, as DNA: TGTGCCAGCTCTCCCACCCGGGGGTTTAGACTTACCTACGAGCAGTACGTC.

This clone was seen once. The rearrangement joins TRBV5-6 to TRBJ2-2, with D uncertain. V gave up 5 bases and J gave up 5 bases, with 10 bases separating them. Germline assignment: CDR1 SGHDT and CDR2 YYEEEE. This CDR3 comprises 13 residues. The CDR3 region has the DNA TGTGCCAGCAGGTTTGAGAGGACCGGGGAGCTGTTTTTT. As protein: CASRFERTGELFF.

As to this clone: A far larger clone is just one base off, so this is likely a read error. Here the CDR3 reads CASRGLAGAEGTQYF. Written as DNA, the CDR3 is TGTGCCAGCAGGGGACTAGCGGGAGCTGAAGGGACCCAGTACTTC. The chain carries TRBV5-6 and TRBJ2-5, with TRBD2 matching over 14 bases. Trimming cost V 5 bases and J 7 bases; bases outside gene matches: 7. Germline loops: CDR1 SGHDT, CDR2 YYEEEE. This CDR3 is built from 15 residues.

The table lists this clone with a count of one. V is TRBV6-5 and J is TRBJ1-5; TRBD1 agrees at 11 bases. The CDR3 is 15 residues long. CDR1 is MNHEY and CDR2 is SVGAGI in the germline V gene. With 8 bases clipped from V and 6 bases from J, the junction kept 9 bases outside the gene matches. The CDR3 bases are TGTGCCAGCCGACGGACAGGGGGCGTGGGTCAGCCCCAGCATTTT. It translates to CASRRTGGVGQPQHF.

V usage is TRBV5-1 and J usage is TRBJ1-3; D is unclear. With 3 bases removed from V and 3 bases from J, the gap between germline ends came to 4 bases. This CDR3 region has 12 residues. Germline V CDR1 and CDR2: SGHRS, YFSETQ. The DNA of the CDR3 is TGCGCCAGCAGCTACAGTGGAAACACCATATATTTT. This sequence encodes CASSYSGNTIYF.

This clone occurred once. This chain uses TRBV7-2 with TRBJ2-3; D unresolved. This CDR3 comprises 15 residues. V was cut by 3 bases and J by 0 bases, with 10 bases left in between. Germline assignment: CDR1 SGHTA and CDR2 FQGNSA. CDR3 sequence: CASSFERWSTDTQYF. The CDR3 DNA reads as TGTGCCAGCAGCTTTGAGAGATGGAGCACAGATACGCAGTATTTT.

This clone was recorded only once. The chain is built from TRBV7-2 and TRBJ2-1; TRBD2 matches at 14 bases. Germline values: CDR1 SGHTA, CDR2 FQGNSA. CDR3 length equals 17 residues. J was trimmed by 4 bases and V by 5 bases; bases with no gene match: 7. CDR3 loop: CASSGGTSGRGYNEQFF. The DNA for the CDR3 is TGTGCCAGCAGCGGTGGGACTAGCGGGAGAGGTTACAATGAGCAGTTCTTC.